This TCR beta chain stems from a study of OX40 agonist ivuxolimab in advanced cancers. TCRdb keeps only in-frame clones here, not all; method: immunoSEQ multiplex PCR. Among about 70,000 clones, approximately 80% were seen once, and the ten largest hold 0.8% to 1.1%. Losses at the gene ends were 2 bases for V and 1 base for J; bases not matched to a gene: 3. This CDR3 is 16 amino acids long. Germline values: CDR1 MNHNY, CDR2 SVGAGI (reference sequence). The source material was CD4+ or CD8+ T cells sorted from blood, sampled in a trial of the OX40 agonist ivuxolimab. The V gene is TRBV6-6, the J gene TRBJ2-3; 10 bases are shared with TRBD2. This receptor was identified in an adult with an advanced solid tumor such as melanoma, head and neck, liver or kidney cancer. DNA of the CDR3: TGTGCCAGCAGTTACCAGCGGGGGGGGCGCACAGATACGCAGTATTTT. Encoded protein: CASSYQRGGRTDTQYF.